A single sample is the source of the 14 T cell receptor beta chains below, sequenced in a study of OX40 agonist ivuxolimab in advanced cancers. The data were produced by immunoSEQ multiplex PCR, yet TCRdb's version contains in-frame clones alone and is incomplete. The sample holds under 70,000 clones; more than 75% are singletons and the top ten take 2% to 2.5%. The sequencing used CD4+ or CD8+ T cells sorted from blood, collected in a trial of the OX40 agonist ivuxolimab. These receptors came from an adult with an advanced solid tumor such as melanoma, head and neck, liver or kidney cancer.

A note on this clone: The missing conserved phenylalanine or tryptophan at the end of this CDR3 makes a read error likely. The chain uses TRBV11-2 and TRBJ2-7; a possible D gene is TRBD1 (6 bases). Germline CDR1 is SGHAT and CDR2 is FQNNGV. This CDR3 has 14 residues. Trimming shortened V by 5 bases and J by 2 bases, and 13 bases separated the two germline ends. In DNA form, the CDR3 reads TGTGCCAGCAGCCCCCCGACAGGCACCTACGAGCAGTACCTC. Translating it yields CASSPPTGTYEQYL.

This clone was counted only a few times. This chain uses TRBV5-1 with TRBJ2-7, with 9 positions matching TRBD2. Germline CDR1 and CDR2: SGHRS and YFSETQ. The junction had 9 bases not matched to a gene; V was cut back by 2 bases and J by 0 bases. The CDR3 is 17 amino acids. CDR3 loop: CASSLPGSGGFSYEQYF. The CDR3 coding sequence is TGCGCCAGCAGCTTACCAGGGAGCGGGGGGTTCTCCTACGAGCAGTACTTC.

This chain joins TRBV10-3 and TRBJ1-2, with D possibly matching TRBD1 (6 bases). V gave up 0 bases and J gave up 4 bases, with 9 bases separating them. The CDR3 covers 14 residues. In germline, CDR1 is ENHRY, CDR2 SYGVKD. CDR3 sequence (DNA): TGTGCCATCAGTGAGTCGACAGGAACCTATGGCTACACCTTC. It is translated as CAISESTGTYGYTF.

This clone was detected once. This chain links TRBV6-1 with TRBJ1-6; 7 positions match TRBD1. Trimming took 2 bases from V and 6 from J; bases not matched to a gene: 4. From germline, CDR1 is MNHNS and CDR2 SASEGT. The CDR3 runs to 15 residues. CDR3 protein: CASSEYRGSNSPLHF. The CDR3 DNA is TGTGCCAGCAGTGAATACAGGGGAAGTAATTCACCCCTCCACTTT.

The chain uses TRBV28 and TRBJ2-5, with D tentatively TRBD1 (5 bases). Trimming took off 3 bases at V and 13 bases at J, with 12 bases between the two ends. Germline CDR1 and CDR2: MDHEN and SYDVKM. This CDR3 spans 11 amino acids. CDR3 coding DNA: TGTGCCAGCAGTTTCGACAGACAGCGGTACTTC. Protein product: CASSFDRQRYF.

The J gene is TRBJ2-5, the V gene TRBV7-3; 8 bases agree with TRBD1. Germline V gene data show CDR1 as SGHTA and CDR2 as FQGTGA. The length of the CDR3 is 15 residues. The trim removed 5 bases at V and 5 bases at J, leaving 10 bases unmatched. CDR3 sequence: CASSKTGTGGETQYF. DNA for the CDR3: TGTGCCAGCAGCAAGACCGGGACAGGCGGGGAGACCCAGTACTTC. The full variable domain, in which reference TRBV7-3 and TRBJ2-5 provide the parts outside the CDR3, is GAGVSQTPSNKVTEKGKYVELRCDPISGHTALYWYRQSLGQGPEFLIYFQGTGAADDSGLPNDRFFAVRPEGSVSTLKIQRTERGDSAVYLCASSKTGTGGETQYFGPGTRLLVL.

The chain has TRBV9 and TRBJ2-3, with D possibly matching TRBD1 (5 bases). Germline loops: CDR1 SGDLS, CDR2 YYNGEE. The CDR3 is 12 amino acids. The V and J ends lost 1 base and 6 bases respectively, with 6 bases between them. The CDR3 nucleotides are TGTGCCAGCAGCGTATCAGGGGATACGCAGTATTTT. Residues: CASSVSGDTQYF. Variable domain in full (rest from reference TRBV9 and TRBJ2-3): DSGVTQTPKHLITATGQRVTLRCSPRSGDLSVYWYQQSLDQGLQFLIQYYNGEERAKGNILERFSAQQFPDLHSELNLSSLELGDSALYFCASSVSGDTQYFGPGTRLTVL.

The V call is TRBV10-3, the J call TRBJ2-2; tentatively, D is TRBD1 or TRBD2 (5 bases each). The germline V and J ends were trimmed by 6 bases and 0 bases, with 11 bases remaining between them. The CDR3 has 15 residues. Looked up from germline, CDR1 is ENHRY and CDR2 is SYGVKD. The CDR3 loop reads CAIRVGTANTGELFF. CDR3 coding DNA: TGTGCCATCAGGGTTGGGACGGCGAACACCGGGGAGCTGTTTTTT.

The chain couples TRBV7-2 to TRBJ1-2; D is unclear. Germline loops: CDR1 SGHTA, CDR2 FQGNSA. V was cut by 4 bases and J by 8 bases, with 11 bases left in between. There are 12 residues in the CDR3. The CDR3 loop is CASSYEEAGYTF. CDR3 nucleotides: TGTGCCAGCAGCTACGAAGAAGCGGGCTACACCTTC.

The rearrangement joins TRBV29-1 to TRBJ2-3, with 7 bases matching TRBD1. Trimming took 7 bases from V and 6 from J; bases not matched to a gene: 7. The CDR3 loop spans 12 amino acids. Per the germline V gene, CDR1 is SQVTM and CDR2 is ANQGSEA. CDR3 protein: CSGDLQGDTQYF. CDR3 in DNA: TGCAGCGGGGATCTACAGGGGGATACGCAGTATTTT.

The V gene is TRBV5-8, the J gene TRBJ1-2; D possibly corresponds to TRBD1 (5 bases). V lost 4 bases to trimming and J lost 4 bases, with 14 bases between them. CDR3 size: 14 residues. Germline assignment: CDR1 SGHTS and CDR2 YDEGEE. CDR3 residues: CASSLYGGSYGYTF. CDR3 nucleotides: TGTGCCAGCAGCCTCTATGGGGGTTCCTATGGCTACACCTTC.

The rearrangement joins TRBV2 to TRBJ1-6; TRBD1 aligns across 8 bases. The trim removed 8 bases at V and 7 bases at J, leaving 4 bases unmatched. The germline V gene encodes CDR1 SNHLY and CDR2 FYNNEI. This CDR3 comprises 13 residues. CDR3 coding DNA: TGTGCCAGCCGGACAGGGAGAAATTCACCCCTCCACTTT. Its translation is CASRTGRNSPLHF.

This chain uses TRBV7-9 with TRBJ2-3; D possibly corresponds to TRBD2 (6 bases). CDR1 and CDR2 (germline): SEHNR, FQNEAQ (reference sequence). The CDR3 is made up of 14 amino acids. V was cut by 5 bases and J by 5 bases, with 14 bases left in between. In DNA, the CDR3 is TGTGCCAGCAGCGAAAGACTAGTTGGAGATACGCAGTATTTT. This translates into CASSERLVGDTQYF. The entire variable domain, with the rest obtained from reference TRBV7-9 and TRBJ2-3, is as follows: DTGVSQNPRHKITKRGQNVTFRCDPISEHNRLYWYRQTLGQGPEFLTYFQNEAQLEKSRLLSDRFSAERPKGSFSTLEIQRTEQGDSAMYLCASSERLVGDTQYFGPGTRLTVL.

The genes are TRBV7-3 and TRBJ2-6; no definite D call. The CDR3 consists of 18 residues. Trimming cost V 5 bases and J 2 bases, with 19 bases left between them. Germline CDR1 SGHTA, CDR2 FQGTGA. CDR3 DNA sequence: TGTGCCAGCAGCAGCCCCCTACAAGGGATCCCTGGGGCCAACGTCCTGACTTTC. As protein: CASSSPLQGIPGANVLTF.